Each of the 6 T cell receptor beta chains below was sequenced from the same sample in a study of blood T cell repertoires in COVID-19 (dated by TCRdb to 2018 to 2020). Preparation of the library involved the immunoSEQ multiplex PCR assay. The clones in this table, taken by TCRdb from immuneACCESS, are in-frame only. Not every clone is retained; where verified, under half of the shortfall comes from an unresolved V gene, and the cause of the rest is unknown. In all, the sample holds some 87,000 clones, and 75% to 85% of those were seen once. The ten largest make up approximately 13% of the sample. The sequenced material came from peripheral blood. The receptor source for this set is a human donor in a cohort sampled during active COVID-19.

This clone was found once. In DNA, the CDR3 is TGTGCCAGCAGCCTTCACGACCGGGGTTACGAGCAGTACTTC. Translated, it gives CASSLHDRGYEQYF. V usage is TRBV7-6 and J usage is TRBJ2-7; D might be TRBD2 (5 bases). The CDR3 contains 14 residues. Germline loops: CDR1 SGHVS, CDR2 FNYEAQ. Trimming cost V 5 bases and J 4 bases, with 15 bases left between them.

The chain has TRBV5-1 and TRBJ2-5; the match to TRBD2 covers 16 bases. The CDR3 length is 18 residues. V was pared by 6 bases and J by 5 bases, with 13 bases of the junction left unmatched. Germline CDR1 and CDR2: SGHRS and YFSETQ. DNA of the CDR3: TGCGCCAGCACCGTCAGCAAGGGACTAGCGGGGGGGTTGGAGACCCAGTACTTC. Protein product: CASTVSKGLAGGLETQYF. The complete variable domain, with remaining parts taken from reference TRBV5-1 and TRBJ2-5, reads KAGVTQTPRYLIKTRGQQVTLSCSPISGHRSVSWYQQTPGQGLQFLFEYFSETQRNKGNFPGRFSGRQFSNSRSEMNVSTLELGDSALYLCASTVSKGLAGGLETQYFGPGTRLLVL.

The chain employs TRBV27 and TRBJ1-5; D is perhaps TRBD1 (5 bases). Germline CDR1 is MNHEY and CDR2 is SMNVEV (reference sequence). Deletions cut 10 bases from V and 0 bases from J, with 13 bases between. The CDR3 extends over 14 amino acids. For the CDR3, the DNA is TGTGCCACCAAGAAGACAGTTAGCAATCAGCCCCAGCATTTT. Protein: CATKKTVSNQPQHF.

This sequence joins TRBV6-5 and TRBJ2-3; 9 bases fit TRBD1. The CDR3 covers 14 residues. V was clipped by 8 bases and J by 4 bases; unmatched bases: 7. Germline V gives CDR1 MNHEY, CDR2 SVGAGI. The CDR3 reads CASSRDRVPDTQYF. In nucleotides, the CDR3 is TGTGCCAGCTCCCGGGACAGGGTCCCAGATACGCAGTATTTT.

V usage is TRBV15 and J usage is TRBJ2-5; D gene ambiguous. Trimming cost V 1 base and J 2 bases, with 14 bases left between them. Looked up from germline, CDR1 is LNHNV and CDR2 is YYDKDF (reference sequence). The length of the CDR3 is 16 residues. CDR3 region: CATSRAPGSVQETQYF. CDR3 nucleotides: TGTGCCACCAGCAGAGCACCTGGCAGCGTTCAAGAGACCCAGTACTTC. Variable domain in full (rest from reference TRBV15 and TRBJ2-5): DAMVIQNPRYQVTQFGKPVTLSCSQTLNHNVMYWYQQKSSQAPKLLFHYYDKDFNNEADTPDNFQSRRPNTSFCFLDIRSPGLGDTAMYLCATSRAPGSVQETQYFGPGTRLLVL.

This clone appeared a few times. This chain links TRBV7-9 with TRBJ1-2, with TRBD1 matching 7 bases. Germline V gene data show CDR1 as SEHNR and CDR2 as FQNEAQ (reference sequence). The CDR3 contains 14 residues. V was pared by 7 bases and J by 3 bases, with 8 bases of the junction left unmatched. CDR3 sequence: CASTLGQWDYGYTF. CDR3 nucleotide sequence: TGTGCCAGCACCTTGGGACAGTGGGACTATGGCTACACCTTC.